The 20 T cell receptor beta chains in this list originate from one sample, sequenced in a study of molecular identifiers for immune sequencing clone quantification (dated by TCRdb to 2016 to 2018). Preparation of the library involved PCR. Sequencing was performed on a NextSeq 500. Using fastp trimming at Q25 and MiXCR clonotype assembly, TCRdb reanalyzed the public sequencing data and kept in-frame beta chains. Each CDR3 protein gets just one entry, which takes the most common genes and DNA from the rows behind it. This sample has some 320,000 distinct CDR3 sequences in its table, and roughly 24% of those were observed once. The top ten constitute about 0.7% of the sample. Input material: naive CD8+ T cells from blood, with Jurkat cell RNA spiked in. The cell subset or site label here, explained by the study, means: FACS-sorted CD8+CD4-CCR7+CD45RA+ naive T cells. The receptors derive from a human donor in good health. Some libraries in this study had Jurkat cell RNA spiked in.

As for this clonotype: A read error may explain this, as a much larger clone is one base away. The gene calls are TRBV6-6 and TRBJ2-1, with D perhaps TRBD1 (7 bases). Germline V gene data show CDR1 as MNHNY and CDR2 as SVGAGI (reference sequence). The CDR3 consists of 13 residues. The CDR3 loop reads CACRVRGVDEQFF. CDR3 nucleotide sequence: TGTGCCTGCAGGGTCAGGGGGGTGGATGAGCAGTTCTTC.

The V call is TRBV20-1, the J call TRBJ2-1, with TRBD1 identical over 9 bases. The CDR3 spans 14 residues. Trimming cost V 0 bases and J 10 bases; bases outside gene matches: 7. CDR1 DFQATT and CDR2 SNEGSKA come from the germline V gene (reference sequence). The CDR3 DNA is TGCAGTGCTAGAGATGTACAGGGGGCTGGGGAGCAGTTCTTC. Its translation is CSARDVQGAGEQFF.

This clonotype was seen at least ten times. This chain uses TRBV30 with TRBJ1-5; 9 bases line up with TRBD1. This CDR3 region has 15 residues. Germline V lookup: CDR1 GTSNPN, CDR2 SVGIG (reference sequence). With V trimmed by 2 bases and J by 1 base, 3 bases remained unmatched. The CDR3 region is CAWSLGQGSNQPQHF. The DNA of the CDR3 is TGTGCCTGGAGTCTGGGACAGGGAAGCAATCAGCCCCAGCATTTT.

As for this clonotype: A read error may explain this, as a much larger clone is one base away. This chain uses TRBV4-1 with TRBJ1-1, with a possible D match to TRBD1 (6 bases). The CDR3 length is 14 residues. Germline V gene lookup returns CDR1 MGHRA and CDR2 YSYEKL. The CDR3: CTSSPSKGVTEAFF. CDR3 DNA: TGCACCAGCAGCCCCTCGAAGGGGGTCACTGAAGCTTTCTTT.

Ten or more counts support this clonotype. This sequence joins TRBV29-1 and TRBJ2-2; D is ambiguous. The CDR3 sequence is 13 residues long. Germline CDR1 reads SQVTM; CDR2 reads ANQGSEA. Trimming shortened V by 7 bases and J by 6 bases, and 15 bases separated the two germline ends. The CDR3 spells CSDAPRVAGELFF. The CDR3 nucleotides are TGCAGCGATGCACCCCGGGTTGCCGGGGAGCTGTTTTTT.

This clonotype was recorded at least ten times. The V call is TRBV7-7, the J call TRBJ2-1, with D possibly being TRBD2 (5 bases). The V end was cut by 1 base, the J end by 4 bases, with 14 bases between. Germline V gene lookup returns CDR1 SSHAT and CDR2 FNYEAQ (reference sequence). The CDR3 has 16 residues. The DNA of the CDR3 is TGTGCCAGCAGCTTAGGCCCGGAGGAGGTATACAATGAGCAGTTCTTC. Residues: CASSLGPEEVYNEQFF.

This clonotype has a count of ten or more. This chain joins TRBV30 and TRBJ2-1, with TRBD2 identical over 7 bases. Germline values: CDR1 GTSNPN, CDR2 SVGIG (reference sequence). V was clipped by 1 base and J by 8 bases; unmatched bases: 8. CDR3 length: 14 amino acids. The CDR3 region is CAWSEGLGNYEQFF. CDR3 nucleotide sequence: TGTGCCTGGAGTGAAGGACTAGGAAACTATGAGCAGTTCTTC.

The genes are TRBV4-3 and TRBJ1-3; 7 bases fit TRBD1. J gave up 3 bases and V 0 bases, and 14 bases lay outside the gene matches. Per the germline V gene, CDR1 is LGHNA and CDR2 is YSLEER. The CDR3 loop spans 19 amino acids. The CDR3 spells CASSQDHRGRGGYGNTIYF. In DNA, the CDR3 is TGCGCCAGCAGCCAAGATCATAGGGGGCGAGGGGGTTATGGAAACACCATATATTTT.

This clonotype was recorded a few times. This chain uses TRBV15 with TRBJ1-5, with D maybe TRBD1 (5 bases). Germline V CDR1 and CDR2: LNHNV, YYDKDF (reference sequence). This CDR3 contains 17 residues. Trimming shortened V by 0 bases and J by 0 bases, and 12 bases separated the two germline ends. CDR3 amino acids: CATSRDIDSYSNQPQHF. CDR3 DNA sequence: TGTGCCACCAGCAGAGATATTGACAGCTATAGCAATCAGCCCCAGCATTTT.

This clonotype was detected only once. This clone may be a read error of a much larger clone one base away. In DNA, the CDR3 is TGCAGTGCTTCACACAGGGGTTATTCACCCCTCCACTTT. Protein sequence: CSASHRGYSPLHF. This chain connects TRBV20-1 to TRBJ1-6, with TRBD1 identical over 7 bases. V lost 5 bases, J lost 8 bases, and 6 bases stayed unmatched. This CDR3 is built from 13 residues. Germline CDR1 DFQATT, CDR2 SNEGSKA (reference sequence).

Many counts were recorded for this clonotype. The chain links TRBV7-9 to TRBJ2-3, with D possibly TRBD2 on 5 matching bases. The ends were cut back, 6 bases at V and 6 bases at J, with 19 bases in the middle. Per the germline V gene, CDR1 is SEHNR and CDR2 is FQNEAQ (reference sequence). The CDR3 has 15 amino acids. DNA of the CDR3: TGTGCCAGCAGTTCCACTTGGGAGCAAGCTGATACGCAGTATTTT. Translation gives CASSSTWEQADTQYF.

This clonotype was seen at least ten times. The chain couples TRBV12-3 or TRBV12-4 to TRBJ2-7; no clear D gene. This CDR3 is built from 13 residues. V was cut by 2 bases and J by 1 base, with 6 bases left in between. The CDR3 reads CASSLTDSYEQYF. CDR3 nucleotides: TGTGCCAGCAGTTTAACAGATTCCTACGAGCAGTACTTC.

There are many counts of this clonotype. The CDR3 loop is CASSYGVADTQYF. The CDR3 DNA reads TGTGCCAGCAGTTATGGAGTCGCAGATACGCAGTATTTT. The chain combines TRBV6-5 with TRBJ2-3; D unresolved. V lost 3 bases and J 4 bases, leaving 8 bases between the germline ends. The CDR3 is 13 residues long. Germline CDR1 reads MNHEY; CDR2 reads SVGAGI.

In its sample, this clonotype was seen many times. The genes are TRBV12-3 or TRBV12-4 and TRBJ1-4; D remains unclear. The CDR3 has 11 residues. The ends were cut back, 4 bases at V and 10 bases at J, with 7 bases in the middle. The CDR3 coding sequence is TGTGCCAGCAGTTCCCGGGGAAAACTGTTTTTT. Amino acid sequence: CASSSRGKLFF.

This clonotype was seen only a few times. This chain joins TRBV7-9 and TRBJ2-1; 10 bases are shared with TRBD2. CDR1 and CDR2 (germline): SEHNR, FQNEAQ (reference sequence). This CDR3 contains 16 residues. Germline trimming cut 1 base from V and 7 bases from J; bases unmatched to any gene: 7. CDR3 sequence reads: CASSLVQAGGLNEQFF. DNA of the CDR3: TGTGCCAGCAGCTTAGTTCAAGCGGGAGGGTTAAATGAGCAGTTCTTC.

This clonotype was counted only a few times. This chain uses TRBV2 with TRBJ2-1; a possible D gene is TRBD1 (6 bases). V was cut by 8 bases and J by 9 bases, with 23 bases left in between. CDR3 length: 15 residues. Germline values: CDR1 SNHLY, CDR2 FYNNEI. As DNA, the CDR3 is TGTGCCAGCGAAACAACCGCCGGACAGAGCAGTGAGCAGTTCTTC. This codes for CASETTAGQSSEQFF.

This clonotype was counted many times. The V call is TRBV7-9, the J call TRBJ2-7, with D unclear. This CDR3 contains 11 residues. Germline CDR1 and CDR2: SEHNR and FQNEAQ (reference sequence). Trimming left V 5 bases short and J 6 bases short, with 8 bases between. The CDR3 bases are TGTGCCAGCAGCCCCCGGACCGAGCAGTACTTC. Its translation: CASSPRTEQYF.

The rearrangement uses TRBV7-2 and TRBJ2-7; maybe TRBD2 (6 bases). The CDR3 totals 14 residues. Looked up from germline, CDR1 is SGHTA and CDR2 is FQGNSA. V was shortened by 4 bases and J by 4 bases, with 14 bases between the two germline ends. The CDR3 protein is CASSSFPGRYEQYF. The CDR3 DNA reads TGTGCCAGCAGCTCCTTCCCGGGGAGGTACGAGCAGTACTTC.

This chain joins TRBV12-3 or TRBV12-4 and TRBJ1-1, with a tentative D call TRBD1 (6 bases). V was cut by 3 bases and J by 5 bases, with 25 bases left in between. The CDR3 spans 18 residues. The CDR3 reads CASSFSGGARKRKTEAFF. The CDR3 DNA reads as TGTGCCAGCAGTTTTTCCGGGGGCGCGAGGAAGAGGAAGACTGAAGCTTTCTTT.

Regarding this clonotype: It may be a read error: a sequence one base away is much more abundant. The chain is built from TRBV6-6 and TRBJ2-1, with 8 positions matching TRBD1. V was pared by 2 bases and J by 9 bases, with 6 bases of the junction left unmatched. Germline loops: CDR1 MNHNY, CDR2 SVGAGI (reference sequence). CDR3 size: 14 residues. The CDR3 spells CASSYLPRGLEQFF. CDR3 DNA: TGTGCCAGCAGTTACCTGCCCAGGGGGCTTGAGCAGTTCTTC.